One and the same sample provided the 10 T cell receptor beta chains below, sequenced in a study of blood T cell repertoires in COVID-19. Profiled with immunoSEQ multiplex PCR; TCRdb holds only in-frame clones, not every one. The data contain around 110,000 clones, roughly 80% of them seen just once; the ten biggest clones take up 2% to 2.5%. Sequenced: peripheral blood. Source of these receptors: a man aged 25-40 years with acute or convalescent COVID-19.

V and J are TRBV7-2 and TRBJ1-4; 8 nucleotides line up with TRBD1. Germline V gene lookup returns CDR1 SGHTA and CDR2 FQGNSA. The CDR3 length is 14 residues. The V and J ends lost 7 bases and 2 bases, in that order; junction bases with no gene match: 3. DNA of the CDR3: TGTGCCAGCATGCAGGGGGCCACTAATGAAAAACTGTTTTTT. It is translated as CASMQGATNEKLFF.

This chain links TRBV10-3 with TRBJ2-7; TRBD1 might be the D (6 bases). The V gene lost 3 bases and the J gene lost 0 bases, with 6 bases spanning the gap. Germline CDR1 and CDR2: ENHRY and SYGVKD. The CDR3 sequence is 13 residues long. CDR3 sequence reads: CAISDRGSYEQYF. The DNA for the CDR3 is TGTGCCATCAGTGACAGGGGCTCCTACGAGCAGTACTTC.

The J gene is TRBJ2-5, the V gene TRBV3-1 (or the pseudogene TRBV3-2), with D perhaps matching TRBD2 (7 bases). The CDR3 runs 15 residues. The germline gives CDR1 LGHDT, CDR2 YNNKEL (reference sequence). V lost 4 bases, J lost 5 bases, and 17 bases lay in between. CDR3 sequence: CASSRWGGNWETQYF. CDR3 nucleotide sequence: TGTGCCAGCAGCCGGTGGGGGGGCAATTGGGAGACCCAGTACTTC.

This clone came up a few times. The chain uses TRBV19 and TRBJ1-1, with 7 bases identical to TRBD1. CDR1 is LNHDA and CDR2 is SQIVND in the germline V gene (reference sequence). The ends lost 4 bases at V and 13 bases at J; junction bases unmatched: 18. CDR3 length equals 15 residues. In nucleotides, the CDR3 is TGTGCCAGTAGTACGCTACGACAGGGCCCCTTTGGAGTTTTCTTT. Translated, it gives CASSTLRQGPFGVFF.

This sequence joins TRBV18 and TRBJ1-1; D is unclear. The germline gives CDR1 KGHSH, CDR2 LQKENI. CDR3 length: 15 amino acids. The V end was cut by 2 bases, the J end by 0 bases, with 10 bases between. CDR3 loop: CASSPKSRMNTEAFF. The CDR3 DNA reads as TGTGCCAGCTCACCAAAGAGTAGAATGAACACTGAAGCTTTCTTT. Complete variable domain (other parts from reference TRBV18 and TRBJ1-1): NAGVMQNPRHLVRRRGQEARLRCSPMKGHSHVYWYRQLPEEGLKFMVYLQKENIIDESGMPKERFSAEFPKEGPSILRIQQVVRGDSAAYFCASSPKSRMNTEAFFGQGTRLTVV.

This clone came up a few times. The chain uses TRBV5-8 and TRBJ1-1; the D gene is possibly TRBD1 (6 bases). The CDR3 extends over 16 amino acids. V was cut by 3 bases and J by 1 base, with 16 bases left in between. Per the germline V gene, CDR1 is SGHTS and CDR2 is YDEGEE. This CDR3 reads CASSSLGTRGNTEAFF. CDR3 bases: TGTGCCAGCAGCTCCCTTGGGACACGGGGGAACACTGAAGCTTTCTTT.

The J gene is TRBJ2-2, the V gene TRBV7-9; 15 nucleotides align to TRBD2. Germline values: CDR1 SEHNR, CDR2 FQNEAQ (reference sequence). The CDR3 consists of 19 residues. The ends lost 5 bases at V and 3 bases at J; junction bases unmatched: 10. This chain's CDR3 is CASSAGLAGGPSDTGELFF. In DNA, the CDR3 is TGTGCCAGCAGCGCCGGACTAGCGGGAGGGCCGTCGGACACCGGGGAGCTGTTTTTT.

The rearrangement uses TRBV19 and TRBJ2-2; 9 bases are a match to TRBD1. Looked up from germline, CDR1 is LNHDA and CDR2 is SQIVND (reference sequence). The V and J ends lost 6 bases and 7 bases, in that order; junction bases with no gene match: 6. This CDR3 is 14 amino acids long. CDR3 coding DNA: TGTGCCAGTAGGGGACAGGGTTTCATCGGGGAGCTGTTTTTT. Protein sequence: CASRGQGFIGELFF.

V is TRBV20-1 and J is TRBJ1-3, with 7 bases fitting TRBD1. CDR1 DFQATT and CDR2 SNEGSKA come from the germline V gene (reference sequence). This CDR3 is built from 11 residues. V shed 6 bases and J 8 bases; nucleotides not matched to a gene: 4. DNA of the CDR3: TGCAGTGCCCCAGGGGGAGACACCATATATTTT. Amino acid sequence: CSAPGGDTIYF.

The CDR3 loop is CASSQRCGTEAFF. The CDR3 region has the DNA TGTGCCAGCAGCCAGCGCTGCGGCACTGAAGCTTTCTTT. This chain joins TRBV3-1 (or the pseudogene TRBV3-2) and TRBJ1-1; no definite D call. The CDR3 covers 13 residues. Germline-derived CDR1 and CDR2 are LGHDT and YNNKEL (reference sequence). Trimming took off 3 bases at V and 4 bases at J, with 9 bases between the two ends.